In this sample, the clone carrying this T cell receptor (beta chain) turned up many times. This sample was taken from a study of patients and donors after allogeneic stem cell transplantation. This CDR3 has 15 amino acids. Germline V CDR1 and CDR2: SEHNR, FQNEAQ (reference sequence). Trimming cost V 3 bases and J 0 bases, with 9 bases left between them. TCRdb ran MiXCR on the RT-PCR reads and lists one entry per CDR3 protein. The data contain about 150,000 distinct CDR3 sequences, about 40% of them singletons. The source is a human donor who was either an allogeneic HSCT recipient or a stem cell or donor lymphocyte infusion donor (not recorded which). It is not recorded whose cells these are; they may come from a transplant donor. The rearrangement links TRBV7-9 to TRBJ1-5; D may be TRBD1 (5 bases). Sequenced sample: blood, either unsorted or a sorted T cell fraction (not recorded which). CDR3 amino acids: CASSLGQDSNQPQHF. In nucleotides, the CDR3 is TGTGCCAGCAGCTTGGGGCAGGATAGCAATCAGCCCCAGCATTTT.